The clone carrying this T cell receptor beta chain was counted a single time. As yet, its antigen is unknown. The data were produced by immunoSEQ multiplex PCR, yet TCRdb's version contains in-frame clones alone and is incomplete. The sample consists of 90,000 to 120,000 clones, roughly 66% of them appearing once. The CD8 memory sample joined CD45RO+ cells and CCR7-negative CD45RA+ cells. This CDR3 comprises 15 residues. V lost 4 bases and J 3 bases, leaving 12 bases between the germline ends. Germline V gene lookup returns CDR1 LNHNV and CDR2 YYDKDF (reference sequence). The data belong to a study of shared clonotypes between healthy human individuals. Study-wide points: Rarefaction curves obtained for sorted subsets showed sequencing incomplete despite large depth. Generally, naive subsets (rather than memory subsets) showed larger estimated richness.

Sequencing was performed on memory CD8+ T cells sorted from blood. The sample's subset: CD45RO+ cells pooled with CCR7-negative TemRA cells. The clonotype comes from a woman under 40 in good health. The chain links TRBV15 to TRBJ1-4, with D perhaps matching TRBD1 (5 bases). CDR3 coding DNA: TGTGCCACCAGCAACATGGGGGGACCTAATGAAAAACTGTTTTTT. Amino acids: CATSNMGGPNEKLFF.